This T cell receptor (beta chain) appears in the sequencing data of a study of kidney transplant recipient with SARS-CoV-2 infection. This clonotype has ten or more counts. Via MiXCR, TCRdb re-called the reads, giving one row per CDR3 protein. Here the sample spans approximately 250,000 distinct CDR3 sequences, around 28% being singletons. Per the germline V gene, CDR1 is SGHVT and CDR2 is SQSDAQ. This CDR3 spans 17 amino acids. V was clipped by 5 bases and J by 4 bases, with 23 bases between them. The receptor comes from a male patient aged 25-45 years who had COVID-19 and was a kidney transplant recipient. Some T cells may be the graft donor's. The genes are TRBV7-4 and TRBJ1-2; D unclear. The sample was a blood sample, taken at baseline and on roughly day 120 from a kidney transplant recipient. This chain's CDR3 is CASSNSDSARKTYGYTF. The DNA of the CDR3 is TGTGCCAGCAGCAACAGTGATTCAGCTCGAAAGACCTATGGCTACACCTTC.